This T cell receptor (beta chain) is drawn from a study of response to subunit inactivated influenza vaccine (dated by TCRdb to between 2017 and 2018). Describing the broader study: Deep quantitative profiling of the T cell receptor repertoire was used in the study to follow responses to a trivalent subunit inactivated influenza vaccine.

V was cut back by 3 bases and J by 3 bases, leaving a gap of 11 bases between them. The CDR3, from cysteine to phenylalanine, totals 15 residues. The read is trimmed to its CDR3 DNA, 45 bases read in frame from base 1. For CDR1 and CDR2, the germline V gene lists SGHVS and FNYEAQ. Receptor libraries were prepared by RT-PCR. This sample was sequenced with an Illumina HiSeq 2500. The public reads were reprocessed in TCRdb via fastp at Q25 and MiXCR, keeping in-frame beta chains. Rows merge per CDR3 protein into single entries with the most common DNA and genes. Present in this sample are 550,000 to 800,000 distinct CDR3 sequences, more than 11% of which were seen just once. Together, the top ten hold 5.5% to 7% of the sample. Here is what the overall study found, with its caveats: The authors suggested that each seasonal influenza vaccination may recruit only a limited number of new T cells.

A word on this clonotype: What antigen it recognizes has not been identified. No much larger clone exists at a distance of one base, and base qualities are not known.

This clonotype originated in a middle-aged man who received an inactivated influenza vaccine. Donor details come from another sample of the same person, matched by shared clones. The V and J genes are TRBV7-6 and TRBJ1-4; perhaps TRBD1 is the D gene, with 5 bases matching. The sample here was PBMCs from blood, taken 14 to 15 days before vaccination. The bases read TGTGCCAGCAGCTTGAGAGGGGCTCCTAATGAAAAACTGTTTTTT. This codes for CASSLRGAPNEKLFF.